Following are 19 T cell receptor beta chains from one sample sequenced in a study of CD8+CD57+ T cells in acquired aplastic anemia. The template used for profiling TCR beta VDJ and CDR3 was genomic DNA. MiXCR, applied by TCRdb to the reads, yields one record per CDR3 protein. This table has about 190,000 distinct CDR3 sequences, approximately 52% appearing once. What was sequenced was sorted CD4+, CD8+, or CD8+CD57+ T cells (not recorded which) from PBMCs. Source of these receptors: a human donor in good health, serving as a control.

The V and J genes are TRBV19 and TRBJ1-2; no clear D gene. V was cut by 6 bases and J by 2 bases, with 10 bases left in between. Germline CDR1 LNHDA, CDR2 SQIVND (reference sequence). The CDR3 spans 13 residues. CDR3 loop: CASRNMANYGYTF. The CDR3 DNA follows: TGTGCCAGTAGAAACATGGCCAACTATGGCTACACCTTC. Full variable domain (rest looked up from reference TRBV19 and TRBJ1-2): DGGITQSPKYLFRKEGQNVTLSCEQNLNHDAMYWYRQDPGQGLRLIYYSQIVNDFQKGDIAEGYSVSREKKESFPLTVTSAQKNPTAFYLCASRNMANYGYTFGSGTRLTVV.

This sequence joins TRBV7-2 and TRBJ2-7, with TRBD2 matching 10 bases. Germline assignment: CDR1 SGHTA and CDR2 FQGNSA. CDR3 length: 17 residues. The V segment lost 5 bases and the J segment 0 bases; nucleotides outside the gene matches: 10. The CDR3 coding sequence is TGTGCCAGCAGCCCCGGGAGTAGCGGGGGGTCCTCCTACGAGCAGTACTTC. This encodes CASSPGSSGGSSYEQYF. The full variable domain, its missing parts supplied by reference TRBV7-2 and TRBJ2-7, is GAGVSQSPSNKVTEKGKDVELRCDPISGHTALYWYRQSLGQGLEFLIYFQGNSAPDKSGLPSDRFSAERTGGSVSTLTIQRTQQEDSAVYLCASSPGSSGGSSYEQYFGPGTRLTVT.

The chain is built from TRBV9 and TRBJ2-7; tentative D call: TRBD2 (5 bases). Germline V gene data show CDR1 as SGDLS and CDR2 as YYNGEE. CDR3 length equals 12 residues. V was clipped by 0 bases and J by 8 bases, with 9 bases between them. CDR3 region: CASSVVGGQQYF. CDR3 coding DNA: TGTGCCAGCAGCGTAGTAGGAGGACAGCAGTACTTC.

This clonotype was seen many times. The V call is TRBV27, the J call TRBJ2-7; 11 nucleotides match TRBD2. Germline V gene data show CDR1 as MNHEY and CDR2 as SMNVEV (reference sequence). CDR3 length: 16 amino acids. Trimming took 6 bases from V and 2 from J; bases not matched to a gene: 9. CDR3 DNA: TGTGCCAGCAGAGAAATAGCGGGGGGGAAGGCCTACGAGCAGTACTTC. Protein product: CASREIAGGKAYEQYF.

The V and J genes are TRBV10-3 and TRBJ1-2, with TRBD1 as a possible D gene (5 bases). This CDR3 has 14 amino acids. Germline V CDR1 and CDR2: ENHRY, SYGVKD. The ends were cut back, 4 bases at V and 3 bases at J, with 12 bases in the middle. In DNA form, the CDR3 reads TGTGCCATCAGTGCGGGACCGCTCGACTATGGCTACACCTTC. It encodes CAISAGPLDYGYTF.

V is TRBV20-1 and J is TRBJ1-6; 9 nucleotides match TRBD1. CDR1 is DFQATT, CDR2 SNEGSKA, per germline (reference sequence). This CDR3 is 13 amino acids long. Trimming at V came to 3 bases and at J to 10 bases, leaving 4 bases not matched to a gene. The chain's CDR3 is CSARGTGPSPLHF. CDR3 in DNA: TGCAGTGCTAGGGGGACAGGGCCCTCACCCCTCCACTTT.

The chain couples TRBV5-1 to TRBJ1-5; D perhaps matches TRBD1 (5 bases). The V gene lost 0 bases and the J gene lost 2 bases, with 9 bases spanning the gap. This CDR3 contains 15 residues. Per germline, CDR1 SGHRS and CDR2 YFSETQ. The CDR3 here is CASSLVTGGNQPQHF. DNA of the CDR3: TGCGCCAGCAGCTTGGTAACAGGCGGCAATCAGCCCCAGCATTTT.

This clonotype came up many times. The chain combines TRBV20-1 with TRBJ2-7; 11 bases are a match to TRBD1. The germline gives CDR1 DFQATT, CDR2 SNEGSKA (reference sequence). CDR3 size: 15 residues. V dropped 2 bases and J dropped 6; count of bases not matched to a gene: 9. CDR3 amino acids: CSARNPGQGGVEQYF. The CDR3 coding sequence is TGCAGTGCTAGAAACCCGGGACAGGGGGGCGTCGAGCAGTACTTC.

This chain uses TRBV5-1 with TRBJ1-5; 11 bases map to TRBD1. Germline CDR1 is SGHRS and CDR2 is YFSETQ. Trimming cost V 6 bases and J 6 bases; bases outside gene matches: 5. The CDR3 has 14 residues. CDR3 loop: CASTSGTGGQPQHF. The CDR3 DNA sequence: TGCGCCAGCACCTCCGGGACAGGGGGTCAGCCCCAGCATTTT.

The chain recombines TRBV5-1 with TRBJ1-1; 8 bases are a match to TRBD1. The ends lost 0 bases at V and 7 bases at J; junction bases unmatched: 2. The CDR3 is made up of 13 amino acids. The V gene's germline CDR1 is SGHRS and CDR2 YFSETQ. The DNA of the CDR3 is TGCGCCAGCAGCTTGGGACAGGGGAATGAAGCTTTCTTT. Encoded protein: CASSLGQGNEAFF. Based on the CDR3 plus reference TRBV5-1 and TRBJ1-1, the full variable domain is KAGVTQTPRYLIKTRGQQVTLSCSPISGHRSVSWYQQTPGQGLQFLFEYFSETQRNKGNFPGRFSGRQFSNSRSEMNVSTLELGDSALYLCASSLGQGNEAFFGQGTRLTVV.

This clonotype appeared once. The chain's CDR3 is CASSLVNQDLGGSPLHF. CDR3 sequence (DNA): TGTGCCAGCAGCTTAGTAAACCAGGACCTAGGTGGTTCACCCCTCCACTTT. The chain has TRBV7-8 and TRBJ1-6; D call uncertain. CDR1 is SGHVS and CDR2 is FQNEAQ in the germline V gene. CDR3 size: 17 residues. Trimming removed 1 base from V and 9 bases from J, with 19 bases in between.

Note on this clonotype: The junction shows a germline mismatch at one end, possibly a read error. In DNA form, the CDR3 reads TGCAGCGTTGAGTTGCAGGGGTGGAGCACTGAAGCTTTC. This sequence encodes CSVELQGWSTEAF. This sequence joins TRBV29-1 and TRBJ2-6, with TRBD1 as a possible D gene (6 bases). CDR1 and CDR2 from the germline V gene are SQVTM and ANQGSEA. This CDR3 contains 13 residues.

The chain couples TRBV7-7 to TRBJ1-6; unclear D gene. The length of the CDR3 is 13 residues. Germline assignment: CDR1 SSHAT and CDR2 FNYEAQ (reference sequence). Deletions cut 4 bases from V and 9 bases from J, with 10 bases between. The chain's CDR3 is CASSSAPSSPLHF. CDR3 sequence (DNA): TGTGCCAGCAGCTCGGCCCCTAGTTCACCCCTCCACTTT.

The sample holds a few counts of this clonotype. The CDR3 loop is CSVASEIATNEKLFF. As DNA, the CDR3 is TGCAGCGTTGCCTCCGAAATAGCAACTAATGAAAAACTGTTTTTT. The chain couples TRBV29-1 to TRBJ1-4; D call uncertain. Germline V gives CDR1 SQVTM, CDR2 ANQGSEA. The CDR3 contains 15 residues. V was pared by 4 bases and J by 0 bases, with 12 bases between.

Comment on this clonotype: This CDR3 fails to terminate in the conserved phenylalanine or tryptophan, so it likely reflects a read error. The DNA is omitted, as the CDR3 cannot be located on it reliably, and the CDR3 follows TCRdb's listing. The rearrangement joins TRBV7-9 to TRBJ1-6; the DNA was not used to check the table's D call, TRBD1. The germline V gene has CDR1 SEHNR and CDR2 FQNEAQ (reference sequence). The CDR3 length is 17 residues, termini included. CDR3 sequence reads: CASSLAVGDGTGYTFGS.

The J gene is TRBJ2-5, the V gene TRBV7-3; weak D call: TRBD1 (6 bases). Germline CDR1 and CDR2: SGHTA and FQGTGA. Trimming stripped 4 bases from V and 1 base from J, with 7 bases between. The CDR3 sequence is 13 residues long. This chain's CDR3 is CASSWGLQETQYF. Written as DNA, the CDR3 is TGTGCCAGCAGCTGGGGGCTCCAAGAGACCCAGTACTTC.

This clonotype was counted only a few times. The rearrangement links TRBV5-1 to TRBJ2-5; TRBD2 agrees at 9 bases. Germline V gene data show CDR1 as SGHRS and CDR2 as YFSETQ. This CDR3 comprises 18 residues. V lost 0 bases and J lost 7; bases outside the gene matches: 16. The CDR3 region is CASSLAPSGSGGGGTQYF. The CDR3 DNA reads TGCGCCAGCAGCTTGGCCCCCTCGGGTAGCGGGGGAGGCGGGACCCAGTACTTC.

A word on this clonotype: This may come from a read error, since a much larger clone is one base off. This chain links TRBV6-1 with TRBJ2-7; TRBD1 aligns across 11 bases. CDR3 length equals 15 residues. Germline CDR1 MNHNS, CDR2 SASEGT. CDR3 loop: CANSEPGTGGYEQYF. The CDR3 nucleotides read TGTGCCAACAGTGAACCGGGGACAGGGGGGTACGAGCAGTACTTC.

This clonotype came up many times. A much more abundant neighbour one base away suggests this may be a read error. The chain recombines TRBV6-2 or TRBV6-3 with TRBJ1-3; the D gene is possibly TRBD1 (6 bases). The V end was cut by 6 bases, the J end by 3 bases, with 9 bases between. The CDR3 is 13 amino acids. Germline CDR1 and CDR2: MNHEY and SVGEGT. CDR3 loop: CASSAQGGNTIYF. The CDR3 DNA follows: TGTGCCAGCAGCGCACAGGGTGGAAACACCATATATTTT.